What follows are 5 T cell receptor beta chains derived from one specimen sequenced in a study of long-term antiretroviral therapy in people with HIV. Run at survey level, the immunoSEQ assay was version v3.0. Some clones are missing from TCRdb's copy, which holds only in-frame ones; the method was immunoSEQ multiplex PCR. Of roughly 44,000 clones in the sample, over 90% were seen once. The sequencing used unsorted PBMCs, collected 3.7 years after starting antiretroviral therapy. These receptors originate from a woman aged 45 to 65 with HIV.

The J gene is TRBJ2-5, the V gene TRBV7-3; D is perhaps TRBD2 (5 bases). CDR3 length: 13 residues. Deletions cut 5 bases from V and 3 bases from J, with 10 bases between. Germline CDR1 reads SGHTA; CDR2 reads FQGTGA. CDR3 protein: CASSTKREETQYF. In nucleotides, the CDR3 is TGTGCCAGCAGCACAAAGAGGGAAGAGACCCAGTACTTC.

J is TRBJ2-3 and V is TRBV5-1; no clear D gene. Per germline, CDR1 SGHRS and CDR2 YFSETQ. This CDR3 is 15 amino acids long. The V end was cut by 0 bases, the J end by 4 bases, with 12 bases between. The CDR3 sequence: CASSLDLPGADTQYF. The CDR3 DNA reads as TGCGCCAGCAGCTTGGACCTACCGGGTGCAGATACGCAGTATTTT.

The chain recombines TRBV7-2 with TRBJ1-2; no clear D gene. V lost 4 bases, J lost 1 base, and 10 bases lay in between. The CDR3 contains 14 residues. Looked up from germline, CDR1 is SGHTA and CDR2 is FQGNSA. CDR3 region: CASSSGSLNYGYTF. CDR3 nucleotide sequence: TGTGCCAGCAGCTCCGGGTCCCTTAACTATGGCTACACCTTC.

The V and J genes are TRBV27 and TRBJ1-1; a weak D match, TRBD1 (5 bases). Germline CDR1 MNHEY, CDR2 SMNVEV (reference sequence). The CDR3 spans 14 residues. V lost 3 bases to trimming and J lost 5 bases, with 13 bases between them. The CDR3 spells CASSLSGGGTEAFF. CDR3 DNA: TGTGCCAGCAGTTTGTCTGGGGGTGGTACTGAAGCTTTCTTT.

The chain joins TRBV2 to TRBJ2-1, with D possibly being TRBD2 (6 bases). The CDR3 runs 15 residues. Germline lookup yields CDR1 SNHLY and CDR2 FYNNEI. V gave up 10 bases and J gave up 4 bases, with 20 bases separating them. In DNA, the CDR3 is TGTGCCACCAAAAGGCAGGGCGGGGAATACAATGAGCAGTTCTTC. Protein product: CATKRQGGEYNEQFF.